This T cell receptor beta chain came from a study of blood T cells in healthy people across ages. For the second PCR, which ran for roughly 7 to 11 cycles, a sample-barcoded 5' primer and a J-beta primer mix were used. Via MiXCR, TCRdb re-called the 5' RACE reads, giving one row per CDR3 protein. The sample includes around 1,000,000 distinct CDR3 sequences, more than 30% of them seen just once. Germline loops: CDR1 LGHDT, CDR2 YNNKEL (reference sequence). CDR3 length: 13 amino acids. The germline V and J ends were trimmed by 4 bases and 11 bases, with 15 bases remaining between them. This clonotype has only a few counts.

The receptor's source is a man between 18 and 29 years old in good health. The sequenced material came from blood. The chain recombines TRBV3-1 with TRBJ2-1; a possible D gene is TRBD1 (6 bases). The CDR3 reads CASSLTQTGKQFF. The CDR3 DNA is TGTGCCAGCAGCCTAACACAGACAGGAAAGCAGTTCTTC.